This T cell receptor beta chain came from a study of T cells in narcolepsy. Broader study findings: Autoreactive HCRT-specific and TRIB2-specific clonotypes were marked in same-patient CSF-versus-blood CD4+ comparisons. No autoreactive T cell clone sequences appeared in some memory CD4+ repertoires.

The data were produced by immunoSEQ multiplex PCR, yet TCRdb's version contains in-frame clones alone and is incomplete. Of around 35,000 clones in the sample, over 80% were seen once. Germline V gives CDR1 KGHSH, CDR2 LQKENI. This CDR3 has 16 amino acids. V trimming: 3 bases; J trimming: 2 bases; junction bases outside the gene matches: 8. Note on this clone: The antigen is not known.

The sample taken for sequencing was memory (CD45RA-) CD4+ T cells from blood. The sequence was obtained from a human donor in good health. The V call is TRBV18, the J call TRBJ2-7; 9 bases align to TRBD1. CDR3: CASSPSGTGKAYEQYF. CDR3 in DNA: TGTGCCAGCTCACCCTCCGGGACAGGGAAAGCCTACGAGCAGTACTTC.